This T cell receptor (beta chain) is from a study of early T cells in non-severe SARS-CoV-2 infection. Study information: Sequenced material consisted of bulk RNA (from unsorted whole blood), and chains were unpaired. Study-wide points: Sequences matched to VDJdb favored anti-spike CD8 responses, while private and CD4 specificities were missed.

Individual cDNA molecules were tagged with unique molecular identifiers, the study reported. TCRdb processed the 5' RACE reads anew with MiXCR; each CDR3 protein has one entry. The sample holds approximately 66,000 distinct CDR3 sequences, about 12% seen once. At least ten counts were recorded for this clonotype. Its target is unknown. Per germline, CDR1 SGHAT and CDR2 FQNNGV. This CDR3 contains 15 residues. Trimming stripped 5 bases from V and 3 bases from J, with 17 bases between. The chain recombines TRBV11-2 with TRBJ2-7, with no clear D. The sequencing used whole blood, collected at baseline. This receptor was obtained from an adult who was a healthcare worker with PCR-confirmed SARS-CoV-2 infection or an uninfected control (not recorded which). The donor label of this sample is uncertain. CDR3 in amino acids: CASSPSVSSHYEQYV. The DNA of the CDR3 is TGTGCCAGCAGCCCCTCAGTGTCCAGCCACTACGAGCAGTACGTC.